The subject of this entry is one T cell receptor (beta chain). The sample is drawn from a study of cytomegalovirus exposure and HLA in healthy donors. The PCR was carried out with 60 Vbeta primers and 13 Jbeta primers. Assay used: immunoSEQ multiplex PCR; TCRdb lists only in-frame clones, some missing. The table lists roughly 150,000 clones, about 85% of them singletons, with over 2.5% in the top ten. This CDR3 is 13 amino acids long. V lost 2 bases to trimming and J lost 4 bases, with 9 bases between them. Germline lookup yields CDR1 SGHRS and CDR2 YFSETQ. What was sequenced was PBMCs. The sequence was obtained from a man under 40 in good health and CMV-seropositive. This chain connects TRBV5-1 to TRBJ1-2, with unresolved D. The CDR3: CASSLADSYGYTF. The DNA of the CDR3 is TGCGCCAGCAGCTTAGCGGATAGCTATGGCTACACCTTC.